This T cell receptor beta chain came from a study of blood T cell repertoires in COVID-19. Assay: immunoSEQ multiplex PCR; the TCRdb copy retains only in-frame clones and omits some. The table includes fewer than 400,000 clones, about 90% detected once. Trimming pared 0 bases from V and 7 bases from J, leaving 10 bases between. The germline gives CDR1 LNHDA, CDR2 SQIVND (reference sequence). The CDR3 extends over 15 amino acids. The cohort comprised adults aged about 18 to 100 years residing in 20 to 25 US areas. The sequenced sample consisted of PBMCs or T cells enriched from blood (not recorded which). The chain employs TRBV19 and TRBJ1-6; D gene unclear. This sequence was found in a woman aged 25-40 years who had recovered from COVID-19. Here the CDR3 DNA reads TGTGCCAGTAGTATAGATCCGGGGATCAATTCACCCCTCCACTTT. Translated: CASSIDPGINSPLHF. Filled out from reference TRBV19 and TRBJ1-6, the complete variable domain reads DGGITQSPKYLFRKEGQNVTLSCEQNLNHDAMYWYRQDPGQGLRLIYYSQIVNDFQKGDIAEGYSVSREKKESFPLTVTSAQKNPTAFYLCASSIDPGINSPLHFGNGTRLTVT.